Below, one T cell receptor beta chain is given with its context. Its antigen is still unknown. The CDR3 consists of 12 residues. Germline V gives CDR1 MDHEN, CDR2 SYDVKM. TCRdb itself ran the RT-PCR reads through MiXCR, one entry per CDR3 protein. The sample lists about 780,000 distinct CDR3 sequences; under 20% were seen once. This sample is drawn from a study of response to subunit inactivated influenza vaccine. Whole-study results and caveats: The authors proposed limited new T cell recruitment per seasonal influenza vaccination.

The chain is built from TRBV28 and TRBJ2-3, with 9 bases matching TRBD1. This TCR was sampled from a man aged 45-60 years who received an inactivated influenza vaccine. The specimen comprised PBMCs from blood, sampled around 5 days after vaccination. CDR3 sequence (DNA): TGTGCGCACGGACAGGGGTTGGATACGCAGTATTTT. Its protein product is CAHGQGLDTQYF.